Presented here are 25 T cell receptor beta chains from one specimen sequenced in a study of identical twins (dated by TCRdb to 2016 to 2017). Libraries were constructed by 5' RACE. Sequenced using an Illumina HiSeq 2000. Using fastp trimming at Q25 and MiXCR clonotype assembly, TCRdb reanalyzed the public sequencing data and kept in-frame beta chains. Every CDR3 protein is listed once, alongside the most common genes and DNA of its rows. The sample has 1.5 million to 2 million distinct CDR3 sequences on record, less than 40% of them singletons. The ten largest account for over 0.25% of the sample. Sequencing was done on a sample of cord blood. These TCRs come from a newborn girl in good health.

This chain uses TRBV3-1 with TRBJ2-7, with a weak D call TRBD1 (5 bases). V dropped 5 bases and J dropped 3 bases, with 11 bases sitting between them. This CDR3 is built from 13 residues. Germline V lookup: CDR1 LGHDT, CDR2 YNNKEL (reference sequence). The CDR3 sequence is CASSTITGYEQYF. The CDR3 DNA reads TGTGCCAGCAGCACAATAACAGGCTACGAGCAGTACTTC.

This sequence joins TRBV28 and TRBJ1-1; 7 nucleotides align to TRBD1. This CDR3 region has 13 residues. V was clipped by 10 bases and J by 5 bases; unmatched bases: 10. Germline V CDR1 and CDR2: MDHEN, SYDVKM. CDR3 region: CATEGGSRTEAFF. Here the CDR3 DNA reads TGTGCCACAGAAGGGGGCAGTCGGACTGAAGCTTTCTTT.

This clonotype has more than one count but fewer than ten. The V gene is TRBV29-1, the J gene TRBJ2-7, with D maybe TRBD2 (6 bases). This CDR3 spans 11 amino acids. The germline V and J ends were trimmed by 4 bases and 9 bases, with 13 bases remaining between them. The germline gives CDR1 SQVTM, CDR2 ANQGSEA. The CDR3 sequence: CSVAVGGGQYF. The CDR3 DNA follows: TGCAGCGTTGCGGTGGGAGGCGGGCAGTACTTC.

This clonotype was picked up a small number of times. This chain uses TRBV18 with TRBJ2-7, with no clear D. V was pared by 2 bases and J by 0 bases, with 14 bases between. Per the germline V gene, CDR1 is KGHSH and CDR2 is LQKENI. The CDR3 sequence is 16 residues long. The CDR3 sequence is CASSPGRRTNSYEQYF. CDR3 sequence (DNA): TGTGCCAGCTCACCAGGGCGCCGGACCAACTCCTACGAGCAGTACTTC.

The chain combines TRBV6-6 with TRBJ1-5, with TRBD1 matching 7 bases. After removal of 11 bases from V and 0 bases from J, the junction contained 13 bases not matched to a gene. This CDR3 has 16 amino acids. CDR1 MNHNY and CDR2 SVGAGI come from the germline V gene (reference sequence). For the CDR3, the DNA is TGTGCCGGCCTGGACAGGCCAATTTATAGCAATCAGCCCCAGCATTTT. Translation: CAGLDRPIYSNQPQHF.

This clonotype was seen more than once but under ten times. This chain links TRBV20-1 with TRBJ1-1, with a weak D call TRBD1 (5 bases). V was trimmed by 3 bases and J by 10 bases, leaving 21 bases between them. Germline CDR1 is DFQATT and CDR2 is SNEGSKA (reference sequence). The CDR3 loop spans 14 amino acids. The CDR3 DNA is TGCAGTGCTAGGGTCCCAGGGAGAGTACAAGGAGCTTTCTTT. Its protein is CSARVPGRVQGAFF.

The sample holds a few counts of this clonotype. This chain links TRBV5-6 with TRBJ2-1; tentative D call: TRBD2 (5 bases). Germline V CDR1 and CDR2: SGHDT, YYEEEE. Trimming left V 1 base short and J 9 bases short, with 17 bases between. The CDR3 is 15 residues long. The CDR3 sequence: CASSLKLEGIGEQFF. The CDR3 nucleotides read TGTGCCAGCAGCTTGAAACTAGAGGGTATCGGTGAGCAGTTCTTC.

This clonotype was picked up a small number of times. The J gene is TRBJ2-1, the V gene TRBV2, with 9 bases identical to TRBD1. CDR3 length equals 14 residues. The trim removed 5 bases at V and 7 bases at J, leaving 6 bases unmatched. CDR1 and CDR2 from the germline V gene are SNHLY and FYNNEI. In nucleotides, the CDR3 is TGTGCCAGCAGTCCCGGGACAGGGAATAATGAGCAGTTCTTC. Protein sequence: CASSPGTGNNEQFF.

V gene TRBV7-9 combines with J gene TRBJ1-4; D ambiguous. This CDR3 has 13 residues. The germline CDR1 and CDR2 sequences are SEHNR and FQNEAQ (reference sequence). Between the trimmed V and J ends, which lost 1 base and 8 bases, there was a span of 8 bases. CDR3 DNA: TGTGCCAGCAGCTTAGACCACGGGGAAAAACTGTTTTTT. Amino acids: CASSLDHGEKLFF.

This chain connects TRBV7-8 to TRBJ2-5; D is possibly TRBD1 or TRBD2 (5 bases each). CDR3 size: 18 residues. Germline CDR1 is SGHVS and CDR2 is FQNEAQ. The germline V and J ends were trimmed by 8 bases and 1 base, with 26 bases remaining between them. The CDR3: CASSTDYLLGDTQETQYF. For the CDR3, the DNA is TGTGCCAGCTCCACCGACTACTTATTGGGGGATACCCAAGAGACCCAGTACTTC.

This clonotype was detected a few times. The V call is TRBV4-1, the J call TRBJ2-3; the match to TRBD2 covers 12 bases. The germline V gene encodes CDR1 MGHRA and CDR2 YSYEKL. J was trimmed by 5 bases and V by 0 bases; bases with no gene match: 3. The CDR3 loop spans 16 amino acids. CDR3 sequence reads: CASSQDSGLAGDTQYF. CDR3 DNA: TGCGCCAGCAGCCAAGACTCGGGACTAGCGGGAGATACGCAGTATTTT.

This clonotype was detected a few times. The chain uses TRBV28 and TRBJ1-6; TRBD1 matches 7 bases. Germline CDR1 reads MDHEN; CDR2 reads SYDVKM. CDR3 length equals 13 residues. V gave up 6 bases and J gave up 7 bases; unmatched junction bases: 3. The CDR3 region is CASRDRFNSPLHF. In DNA form, the CDR3 reads TGTGCCAGCAGGGACAGGTTCAATTCACCCCTCCACTTT.

The chain links TRBV27 to TRBJ2-7; the D call may be TRBD1 or TRBD2 (5 bases each). This CDR3 comprises 14 residues. Germline-derived CDR1 and CDR2 are MNHEY and SMNVEV (reference sequence). Trimming removed 5 bases at V and 0 bases at J, with 11 bases between. This CDR3 reads CASSPGPVSYEQYF. In nucleotides, the CDR3 is TGTGCCAGCAGTCCGGGACCTGTCTCCTACGAGCAGTACTTC.

The chain carries TRBV6-1 and TRBJ1-2; D is unclear. Looked up from germline, CDR1 is MNHNS and CDR2 is SASEGT. The CDR3 extends over 15 amino acids. V was trimmed by 2 bases and J by 2 bases, leaving 12 bases between them. CDR3 protein: CASSERPNLNYGYTF. The CDR3 DNA reads as TGTGCCAGCAGTGAAAGGCCGAATCTCAACTATGGCTACACCTTC.

This sequence joins TRBV7-2 and TRBJ2-3, with 7 bases aligning to TRBD2. CDR3 length: 15 amino acids. The junction had 14 bases not matched to a gene; V was cut back by 10 bases and J by 4 bases. Germline V gene lookup returns CDR1 SGHTA and CDR2 FQGNSA. CDR3 sequence reads: CANRRSGASADTQYF. The CDR3 DNA reads as TGTGCCAACAGGAGGAGCGGGGCTAGCGCAGATACGCAGTATTTT. The variable domain in full, with the rest retrieved from reference TRBV7-2 and TRBJ2-3, is GAGVSQSPSNKVTEKGKDVELRCDPISGHTALYWYRQSLGQGLEFLIYFQGNSAPDKSGLPSDRFSAERTGGSVSTLTIQRTQQEDSAVYLCANRRSGASADTQYFGPGTRLTVL.

For this clonotype: One end of the junction fails to match germline, which may point to a read error. The chain recombines TRBV4-2 with TRBJ2-1, with 8 bases identical to TRBD2. Per the germline V gene, CDR1 is LGHNA and CDR2 is YNFKEQ. The CDR3 sequence is 16 residues long. The CDR3 loop reads CASSQVAGLSYHEQFF. CDR3 sequence (DNA): TGTGCCAGCAGCCAAGTAGCGGGGCTATCCTACCATGAGCAGTTCTTC.

A few counts support this clonotype. A read error may produce the germline difference seen at one junction end. This chain connects TRBV2 to TRBJ2-1, with D uncertain. The CDR3 has 12 residues. Germline CDR1 and CDR2: SNHLY and FYNNEI. DNA of the CDR3: TGTGCCGGCAGTGCTAACTACAATGAGCAGTTCTTC. As protein: CAGSANYNEQFF.

This clonotype was seen only a few times. This sequence joins TRBV5-1 and TRBJ2-5, with 8 nucleotides matching TRBD2. CDR1 is SGHRS, CDR2 YFSETQ, per germline. There are 16 residues in the CDR3. J was trimmed by 11 bases and V by 0 bases; bases with no gene match: 15. CDR3 sequence reads: CASSLGHSGIGDEQYF. DNA of the CDR3: TGCGCCAGCAGCTTGGGACATAGCGGGATCGGAGATGAGCAGTACTTC.

There are a few counts of this clonotype. This chain uses TRBV6-1 with TRBJ2-7, with 7 bases identical to TRBD2. CDR1 is MNHNS, CDR2 SASEGT, per germline. V lost 2 bases, J lost 0 bases, and 4 bases stayed unmatched. The CDR3 has 15 residues. The CDR3 DNA reads TGTGCCAGCAGTGAATGGGAGGGGTTCTCCTACGAGCAGTACTTC. It translates to CASSEWEGFSYEQYF.

The V and J genes are TRBV19 and TRBJ2-7, with TRBD1 matching 9 bases. The CDR3 has 14 amino acids. V lost 8 bases, J lost 3 bases, and 8 bases stayed unmatched. Germline V gene data show CDR1 as LNHDA and CDR2 as SQIVND (reference sequence). The CDR3 region is CASGPTGGLYEQYF. CDR3 coding DNA: TGTGCCAGTGGCCCCACAGGGGGCCTCTACGAGCAGTACTTC.

The genes are TRBV3-1 and TRBJ1-3, with a possible D match to TRBD1 (5 bases). The CDR3 spans 15 residues. Trimming left V 0 bases short and J 5 bases short, with 11 bases between. Looked up from germline, CDR1 is LGHDT and CDR2 is YNNKEL (reference sequence). CDR3 protein: CASSQEIRARNTIYF. CDR3 in DNA: TGTGCCAGCAGCCAAGAAATCAGGGCCAGAAACACCATATATTTT.

The rearrangement links TRBV12-3 or TRBV12-4 to TRBJ1-1; D gene ambiguous. Trimming removed 6 bases from V and 6 bases from J, with 14 bases in between. The CDR3 loop spans 13 amino acids. This CDR3 reads CASSPQRTAEAFF. The CDR3 DNA reads as TGTGCCAGCAGCCCTCAACGGACCGCTGAAGCTTTCTTT.

This clonotype was found a few times. The chain links TRBV20-1 to TRBJ2-7; 8 nucleotides agree with TRBD2. V dropped 3 bases and J dropped 2; count of bases not matched to a gene: 6. CDR3 length equals 14 residues. Germline CDR1 reads DFQATT; CDR2 reads SNEGSKA (reference sequence). DNA of the CDR3: TGCAGTGCTAGTGTTGGGCGGGGGGCCTACGAGCAGTACTTC. It translates to CSASVGRGAYEQYF.

This clonotype was seen only once. The chain combines TRBV19 with TRBJ2-7, with D possibly called TRBD1 or TRBD2 (5 bases each). Deletions cut 1 base from V and 3 bases from J, with 13 bases between. CDR1 and CDR2 from the germline V gene are LNHDA and SQIVND (reference sequence). The length of the CDR3 is 15 residues. The chain's CDR3 is CASSIGAGTHYEQYF. The CDR3 bases are TGTGCCAGTAGTATAGGGGCAGGGACCCACTACGAGCAGTACTTC.

The table lists this clonotype with a few counts. This chain connects TRBV11-2 to TRBJ2-5; 11 bases are a match to TRBD1. The CDR3 sequence is 16 residues long. Trimming cost V 6 bases and J 2 bases; bases outside gene matches: 8. Germline V gene lookup returns CDR1 SGHAT and CDR2 FQNNGV. CDR3 region: CASRPRRDRGQETQYF. The CDR3 nucleotides read TGTGCCAGCAGGCCACGGCGGGACAGGGGGCAAGAGACCCAGTACTTC.